The 31 T cell receptor beta chains given below trace back to one sample, sequenced in a study of blood T cell repertoires in COVID-19. Some clones are missing from TCRdb's copy, which holds only in-frame ones; the method was immunoSEQ multiplex PCR. Of approximately 110,000 clones in the sample, 80% to 90% were seen once. Sequenced: peripheral blood. The receptors come from a man aged 35-49 years with acute or convalescent COVID-19.

The chain carries TRBV25-1 and TRBJ1-2, with TRBD1 matching 7 bases. There are 14 residues in the CDR3. Germline V CDR1 and CDR2: MGHDK, SYGVNS. Trimming at V came to 4 bases and at J to 8 bases, leaving 10 bases not matched to a gene. CDR3 nucleotide sequence: TGTGCCAGCAGTGGAATCGGGTCAGGGGGAGGCTACACCTTC. Its protein product is CASSGIGSGGGYTF.

This clone was observed a single time. This chain uses TRBV12-5 with TRBJ1-1; maybe TRBD1 (5 bases). This CDR3 spans 12 amino acids. Trimming pared 2 bases from V and 7 bases from J, leaving 8 bases between. Germline CDR1 and CDR2: LGHNT and FRNRAP. Here the CDR3 reads CASGLQGGEAFF. For the CDR3, the DNA is TGTGCTAGTGGTTTGCAGGGCGGTGAAGCTTTCTTT.

The chain uses TRBV4-2 and TRBJ1-5, with D hard to call. This CDR3 comprises 18 residues. V lost 0 bases to trimming and J lost 4 bases, with 19 bases between them. Per germline, CDR1 LGHNA and CDR2 YNFKEQ. The CDR3 bases are TGTGCCAGCAGCCAAGATCATCAGTGGGGAGGGCCAAATCAGCCCCAGCATTTT. It specifies CASSQDHQWGGPNQPQHF.

This chain links TRBV3-1 (or the pseudogene TRBV3-2) with TRBJ2-1, with 12 bases matching TRBD2. V was clipped by 4 bases and J by 9 bases; unmatched bases: 13. The CDR3 totals 17 residues. Germline V gene lookup returns CDR1 LGHDT and CDR2 YNNKEL (reference sequence). The CDR3 loop is CASSRASGGAFVAEQFF. Written as DNA, the CDR3 is TGTGCCAGCAGCCGCGCTAGCGGGGGGGCCTTTGTAGCTGAGCAGTTCTTC.

This sequence joins TRBV6-2 or TRBV6-3 and TRBJ2-7, with TRBD1 matching over 10 bases. The CDR3 has 13 amino acids. V shed 5 bases, J shed 7 bases, and the junction held 5 bases outside the gene matches. CDR1 and CDR2 (germline): MNHEY, SVGEGT. The CDR3 nucleotides read TGTGCCAGCAGTGACAGGGGGCTGGGAGAGCAGTACTTC. Translation: CASSDRGLGEQYF.

V gene TRBV9 combines with J gene TRBJ2-3; possible D gene TRBD2, 6 bases. In germline, CDR1 is SGDLS, CDR2 YYNGEE. V shed 3 bases and J shed 1 base, with 9 bases lying between them. The CDR3 extends over 14 amino acids. The CDR3 coding sequence is TGTGCCAGCAGCGGGCGGGACCGCACAGATACGCAGTATTTT. Amino acid sequence: CASSGRDRTDTQYF.

This chain links TRBV3-1 (or the pseudogene TRBV3-2) with TRBJ2-3; TRBD2 matches 10 bases. With V trimmed by 4 bases and J by 2 bases, 6 bases remained unmatched. CDR1 LGHDT and CDR2 YNNKEL come from the germline V gene (reference sequence). This CDR3 is built from 16 residues. This CDR3 reads CASSLVAGGVTDTQYF. In DNA, the CDR3 is TGTGCCAGCAGCCTTGTAGCGGGGGGAGTCACAGATACGCAGTATTTT.

The J gene is TRBJ1-6, the V gene TRBV30; 7 bases agree with TRBD1. The CDR3 covers 14 residues. V lost 1 base to trimming and J lost 5 bases; unmatched junction nucleotides: 2. The germline V gene has CDR1 GTSNPN and CDR2 SVGIG (reference sequence). The DNA of the CDR3 is TGTGCCTGGAGTGCGGGACAGAATAATTCACCCCTCCACTTT. Translation gives CAWSAGQNNSPLHF.

J is TRBJ1-1 and V is TRBV16, with D uncertain. Germline CDR1 KGHSY, CDR2 FQNENV. Trimming left V 0 bases short and J 1 base short, with 9 bases between. This CDR3 is built from 15 residues. Written as DNA, the CDR3 is TGTGCCAGCAGCCAATCTTTAGCATCGAACACTGAAGCTTTCTTT. Translation gives CASSQSLASNTEAFF.

The chain carries TRBV19 and TRBJ2-7, with D possibly being TRBD2 (6 bases). Germline CDR1 and CDR2: LNHDA and SQIVND (reference sequence). Trimming cost V 5 bases and J 4 bases, with 18 bases left between them. The CDR3 sequence is 15 residues long. CDR3 sequence (DNA): TGTGCCAGTAGTCCTGCCGGGACTGGGGGATACGAGCAGTACTTC. It specifies CASSPAGTGGYEQYF.

This rearrangement joins TRBV7-2 to TRBJ2-3, with 7 bases matching TRBD2. With V trimmed by 1 base and J by 6 bases, 1 base remained unmatched. CDR1 and CDR2 (germline): SGHTA, FQGNSA. CDR3 length: 13 amino acids. CDR3 residues: CASSLGSGDTQYF. CDR3 DNA: TGTGCCAGCAGCTTAGGTAGCGGGGATACGCAGTATTTT.

In its sample, this clone was seen a few times. V and J are TRBV5-5 and TRBJ2-5, with D unresolved. Germline V lookup: CDR1 SGHKS, CDR2 YYEKEE (reference sequence). V lost 0 bases to trimming and J lost 0 bases, with 6 bases between them. CDR3 length equals 14 residues. This CDR3 reads CASSLVQYQETQYF. CDR3 nucleotide sequence: TGTGCCAGCAGCTTGGTACAGTACCAAGAGACCCAGTACTTC.

The gene calls are TRBV5-1 and TRBJ1-2; TRBD1 matches 7 bases. The CDR3 is 14 residues long. The J segment lost 8 bases and the V segment lost 4 bases, leaving 11 bases of the junction unmatched. Germline CDR1 and CDR2: SGHRS and YFSETQ. As DNA, the CDR3 is TGCGCCAGCAGCGAAGGAGGGGGCGAGCCCGGCTACACCTTC. Translation: CASSEGGGEPGYTF.

The chain combines TRBV3-1 (or the pseudogene TRBV3-2) with TRBJ2-2; 7 bases are shared with TRBD1. CDR3 length: 16 residues. V dropped 2 bases and J dropped 1; count of bases not matched to a gene: 4. Germline lookup yields CDR1 LGHDT and CDR2 YNNKEL (reference sequence). CDR3 nucleotide sequence: TGTGCCAGCAGCCAAACGACAGGGCTGAACACCGGGGAGCTGTTTTTT. It encodes CASSQTTGLNTGELFF.

The gene calls are TRBV21-1 and TRBJ2-6; the table's D gene call, TRBD2, was not cross checked with the DNA. TRBV21-1 is a pseudogene segment. The CDR3 loop spans 18 amino acids. CDR3 in amino acids: CASSPPRGAGSGANVLTF. The DNA of the CDR3 is TGTGCCAGCAGCCCGCCAAGAGGGGCGGGGTCTGGGGCCAACGTCCTGACTTTC.

The V call is TRBV7-2, the J call TRBJ2-3; 9 bases fit TRBD1. The CDR3 spans 16 residues. Germline V lookup: CDR1 SGHTA, CDR2 FQGNSA. Trimming cost V 2 bases and J 2 bases; bases outside gene matches: 5. The CDR3 spells CASSLRTGVTTDTQYF. In DNA form, the CDR3 reads TGTGCCAGCAGCTTAAGGACAGGGGTTACCACAGATACGCAGTATTTT.

The V gene is TRBV9, the J gene TRBJ2-2; 9 nucleotides agree with TRBD2. V lost 4 bases and J lost 6; bases outside the gene matches: 7. This CDR3 contains 15 residues. Germline-derived CDR1 and CDR2 are SGDLS and YYNGEE. CDR3 in DNA: TGTGCCAGCAGCACTTTAGCGGGGGTGGCCGGGGAGCTGTTTTTT. Amino acid sequence: CASSTLAGVAGELFF.

J is TRBJ1-1 and V is TRBV7-2; D remains unclear. There are 15 residues in the CDR3. CDR1 and CDR2 from the germline V gene are SGHTA and FQGNSA. Trimming took off 5 bases at V and 4 bases at J, with 17 bases between the two ends. The CDR3 spells CASSPRVVVGTEAFF. CDR3 DNA sequence: TGTGCCAGCAGCCCTCGGGTGGTAGTCGGCACTGAAGCTTTCTTT. The variable domain in full, completed from reference TRBV7-2 and TRBJ1-1, reads GAGVSQSPSNKVTEKGKDVELRCDPISGHTALYWYRQSLGQGLEFLIYFQGNSAPDKSGLPSDRFSAERTGGSVSTLTIQRTQQEDSAVYLCASSPRVVVGTEAFFGQGTRLTVV.

The V call is TRBV7-2, the J call TRBJ1-2; possibly TRBD1 for D (6 bases). Germline V CDR1 and CDR2: SGHTA, FQGNSA. Trimming shortened V by 4 bases and J by 1 base, and 10 bases separated the two germline ends. The CDR3 consists of 14 residues. The CDR3 nucleotides read TGTGCCAGCAGCTCGGACAGAGGTAACTATGGCTACACCTTC. It codes for CASSSDRGNYGYTF.

The CDR3 sequence: CASSLSIPGSGPDTQYF. The CDR3 DNA reads TGTGCCAGCAGTTTATCGATCCCAGGCTCTGGTCCAGATACGCAGTATTTT. V is TRBV27 and J is TRBJ2-3; D is unclear. Germline V gene sequence: CDR1 MNHEY, CDR2 SMNVEV (reference sequence). Trimming took off 0 bases at V and 4 bases at J, with 17 bases between the two ends. The CDR3 consists of 17 residues.

The J gene is TRBJ2-5, the V gene TRBV2, with 8 bases fitting TRBD2. The germline CDR1 and CDR2 sequences are SNHLY and FYNNEI. The CDR3 consists of 16 residues. V lost 4 bases to trimming and J lost 4 bases; unmatched junction nucleotides: 11. The CDR3 DNA is TGTGCCAGCAGTGGCTACGCGGGGGGTCCCGGAGAGACCCAGTACTTC. Its translation is CASSGYAGGPGETQYF.

The CDR3 DNA sequence: TGTGCCAGCAGGGCGGGGCAGGTTGAAGATACGCAGTATTTT. Amino acid sequence: CASRAGQVEDTQYF. The chain has TRBV6-6 and TRBJ2-3, with TRBD2 as a possible D gene (6 bases). Germline V CDR1 and CDR2: MNHNY, SVGAGI (reference sequence). This CDR3 is 14 amino acids long. V lost 6 bases and J lost 5, with 15 bases in between.

This rearrangement joins TRBV7-9 to TRBJ1-3; D remains ambiguous. In germline, CDR1 is SEHNR, CDR2 FQNEAQ (reference sequence). The CDR3 spans 18 residues. Trimming removed 0 bases from V and 1 base from J, with 16 bases in between. The CDR3 protein is CASSLAGRELVSGNTIYF. In nucleotides, the CDR3 is TGTGCCAGCAGCTTAGCAGGAAGGGAGTTGGTGTCTGGAAACACCATATATTTT. The whole variable domain, filled in from reference TRBV7-9 and TRBJ1-3, reads DTGVSQNPRHKITKRGQNVTFRCDPISEHNRLYWYRQTLGQGPEFLTYFQNEAQLEKSRLLSDRFSAERPKGSFSTLEIQRTEQGDSAMYLCASSLAGRELVSGNTIYFGEGSWLTVV.

The chain couples TRBV11-3 to TRBJ2-7; D may be TRBD2 (5 bases). Germline values: CDR1 SGHNT, CDR2 YENEEA. The CDR3 totals 15 residues. With 1 base removed from V and 4 bases from J, the gap between germline ends came to 14 bases. Here the CDR3 DNA reads TGTGCCAGCAGCTTAGGAACCGGACTTGGGTACGAGCAGTACTTC. It is translated as CASSLGTGLGYEQYF.

This clone was picked up a small number of times. The chain uses TRBV7-6 and TRBJ2-7, with a weak D call TRBD2 (6 bases). This CDR3 contains 15 residues. The germline V gene encodes CDR1 SGHVS and CDR2 FNYEAQ. Trimming pared 5 bases from V and 3 bases from J, leaving 17 bases between. The CDR3 DNA sequence: TGTGCCAGCAGCGTCGGAACGGGGGATATCTACGAGCAGTACTTC. It yields the protein CASSVGTGDIYEQYF.

The CDR3 loop is CASSQDLNSPGLAGITDTQYF. The CDR3, as DNA: TGCGCCAGCAGCCAAGACCTTAATTCCCCGGGACTAGCGGGGATTACAGATACGCAGTATTTT. This chain uses TRBV4-3 with TRBJ2-3; 13 bases are shared with TRBD2. Trimming at V came to 0 bases and at J to 3 bases, leaving 15 bases not matched to a gene. CDR3 length: 21 residues. Germline loops: CDR1 LGHNA, CDR2 YSLEER.

The chain has TRBV20-1 and TRBJ2-7; no firm D call. The CDR3 extends over 15 amino acids. CDR1 and CDR2 (germline): DFQATT, SNEGSKA (reference sequence). Trimming cost V 3 bases and J 3 bases, with 18 bases left between them. The CDR3 nucleotides are TGCAGTGCTAGTAACGGTACAGTGATATACTACGAGCAGTACTTC. Amino acids: CSASNGTVIYYEQYF.

The chain combines TRBV5-1 with TRBJ1-2; 8 bases map to TRBD1. After removal of 1 base from V and 7 bases from J, the junction contained 12 bases not matched to a gene. CDR1 and CDR2 (germline): SGHRS, YFSETQ. The CDR3 contains 16 residues. This CDR3 reads CASSLLVSDREGGYTF. CDR3 sequence (DNA): TGCGCCAGCAGCTTGCTTGTATCGGACAGGGAAGGTGGCTACACCTTC.

This chain connects TRBV7-8 to TRBJ2-5; 11 nucleotides match TRBD2. The CDR3 runs 15 residues. Germline lookup yields CDR1 SGHVS and CDR2 FQNEAQ. V shed 5 bases, J shed 2 bases, and the junction held 4 bases outside the gene matches. DNA for the CDR3: TGTGCCAGCAGCCTCGGGACTAGCGGACAAGAGACCCAGTACTTC. Translated: CASSLGTSGQETQYF.

This clone has more than one count but fewer than ten. The genes are TRBV5-1 and TRBJ2-7; no definite D call. The germline V and J ends were trimmed by 7 bases and 3 bases, with 14 bases remaining between them. From germline, CDR1 is SGHRS and CDR2 YFSETQ. CDR3 size: 13 residues. DNA of the CDR3: TGCGCCAGCTCCACCGGGTCGGACTACGAGCAGTACTTC. Amino acid sequence: CASSTGSDYEQYF. The full variable domain, completed using reference TRBV5-1 and TRBJ2-7, is KAGVTQTPRYLIKTRGQQVTLSCSPISGHRSVSWYQQTPGQGLQFLFEYFSETQRNKGNFPGRFSGRQFSNSRSEMNVSTLELGDSALYLCASSTGSDYEQYFGPGTRLTVT.

The sample holds one count of this clone. This chain connects TRBV5-4 to TRBJ2-3; D not certain. The V and J ends lost 4 bases and 3 bases respectively, with 15 bases between them. The CDR3 covers 15 residues. The germline V gene has CDR1 SGHNT and CDR2 YYREEE (reference sequence). DNA for the CDR3: TGTGCCAGCAGCGCGAAGACCTTGGAGACAGATACGCAGTATTTT. Protein sequence: CASSAKTLETDTQYF. Variable domain in full (rest from reference TRBV5-4 and TRBJ2-3): ETGVTQSPTHLIKTRGQQVTLRCSSQSGHNTVSWYQQALGQGPQFIFQYYREEENGRGNFPPRFSGLQFPNYSSELNVNALELDDSALYLCASSAKTLETDTQYFGPGTRLTVL.